This entry describes one T cell receptor (beta chain). Antigen specificity is unknown. The sample is drawn from a study of shared clonotypes between healthy human individuals. Naive CD8 cells lacked CD45RO, underwent positive selection for CCR7 and left out terminally differentiated effector memory CD45RA+ cells. Donation came from healthy HIV-negative adults that had no recent acute infections or vaccinations. Data came from immunoSEQ multiplex PCR; TCRdb stores just in-frame clones and leaves some out. The sample gives some 2 million clones, less than 95% of which show up once; approximately 1% is in the top ten. General study results and limits: Memory subsets generally showed smaller estimated richness than naive subsets did.

The material sequenced was naive CD8+ T cells sorted from blood. The TCR comes from a man aged 18 to 30 in good health.

In nucleotides, the CDR3 is TGTGCCAGCAGTTACCCATCTGAAGCTTTCTTT. This gives the protein CASSYPSEAFF. The chain couples TRBV2 to TRBJ1-1; D not certain. V lost 5 bases and J lost 6, with 7 bases in between. Per the germline V gene, CDR1 is SNHLY and CDR2 is FYNNEI. This CDR3 spans 11 amino acids.